This T cell receptor (beta chain) comes out of a study of CD8+CD57+ T cells in acquired aplastic anemia. Whole-study context: Around 3.2 ug was the average amount of DNA from sorted CD4+ and CD8+ cells. The study, taken as a whole, reports: Found in both controls and patients were approximately 30 CD8+ CDR3 sequences.

J gave up 3 bases and V 0 bases, and 4 bases lay outside the gene matches. The CDR3 is made up of 15 amino acids. Germline V gives CDR1 MNHEY, CDR2 SVGAGI. For CDR3 and TCR beta VDJ profiling, genomic DNA was the template used. TCRdb recomputed calls from the reads with MiXCR, one row per CDR3 protein. The sample holds about 160,000 distinct CDR3 sequences, around 48% seen once. Patients chosen for sequencing had CD8+CD57+ cells that had expanded, as shown by flow cytometry. The diagnosis in all patients was severe acquired aplastic anemia. Blood samples were obtained from patients who had received no prior therapy. Comment on this clonotype: What it recognizes is unknown.

The specimen was sorted CD4+, CD8+, or CD8+CD57+ T cells (not recorded which) from PBMCs. The receptor comes from a human donor with aplastic anemia. V and J are TRBV6-5 and TRBJ1-1; 7 nucleotides agree with TRBD1. This chain's CDR3 is CASSYSQGVYTEAFF. In nucleotides, the CDR3 is TGTGCCAGCAGTTACTCTCAGGGGGTATACACTGAAGCTTTCTTT.